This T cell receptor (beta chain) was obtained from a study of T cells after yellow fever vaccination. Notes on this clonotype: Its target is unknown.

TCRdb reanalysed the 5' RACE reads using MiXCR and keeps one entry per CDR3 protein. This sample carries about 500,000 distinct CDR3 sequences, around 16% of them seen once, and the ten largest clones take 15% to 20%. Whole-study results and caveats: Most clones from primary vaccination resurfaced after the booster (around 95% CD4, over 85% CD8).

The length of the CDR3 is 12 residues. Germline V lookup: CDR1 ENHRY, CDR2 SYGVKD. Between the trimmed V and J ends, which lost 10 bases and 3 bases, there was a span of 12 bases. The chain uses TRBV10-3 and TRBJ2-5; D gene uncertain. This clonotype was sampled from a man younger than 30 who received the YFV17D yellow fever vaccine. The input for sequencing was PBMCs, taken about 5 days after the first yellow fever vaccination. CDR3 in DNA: TGTGCCACCTCGGAAGGCGAAGAGACCCAGTACTTC. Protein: CATSEGEETQYF.